This TCR beta chain was captured by sequencing in a study of neurological immune-mediated disorders. Time point defined: longitudinal time-point 3. Preparation of the unsorted libraries drew on 2 million PBMCs stored at -80 C. Regarding the study as a whole: Patients with HTLV-1-associated myelopathy had the highest level of TCR clonal expansion, whereas patients with multiple sclerosis had the lowest level, falling beneath the level found in healthy controls. None of the CDR3 amino acid sequences of expanded clones recurred across subjects, suggesting private repertoires in all groups.

This clonotype was counted at least ten times. The antigen is undetermined. Germline V gene sequence: CDR1 DFQATT, CDR2 SNEGSKA (reference sequence). The CDR3 covers 11 residues. V shed 5 bases and J shed 3 bases, with 5 bases lying between them. TCRdb reanalysed the 5' RACE reads using MiXCR and keeps one entry per CDR3 protein. The data contain more than 50,000 distinct CDR3 sequences, 7% to 9% of them seen just once; the ten biggest clones take up 1.9%. The chain links TRBV20-1 to TRBJ2-1; D not resolved. The sequenced material came from PBMCs. This clonotype originated in a woman aged 40 to 55 in good health. CDR3 sequence reads: CSAEIYNEQFF. For the CDR3, the DNA is TGCAGTGCTGAAATCTACAATGAGCAGTTCTTC.